This note documents a single T cell receptor (beta chain) sequence. Germline-derived CDR1 and CDR2 are SGHNT and YYREEE (reference sequence). The CDR3 is made up of 13 amino acids. V was pared by 4 bases and J by 3 bases, with 11 bases between. This sample was taken from a study of blood T cell repertoires in COVID-19. Overall study: PBMCs, B-cell-depleted T cells, or T cells were the source of the cDNA or gDNA that made up the material.

The method was immunoSEQ multiplex PCR; TCRdb's version includes in-frame clones alone and lacks a portion of them. Of 70,000 to 90,000 clones in the sample, 86% are singletons; the top ten hold roughly 6.5%. This TCR came from a man aged 55-75 years with acute or convalescent COVID-19. The sample consisted of peripheral blood. J is TRBJ2-7 and V is TRBV5-4; unclear D gene. This chain's CDR3 is CASSRDIFYEQYF. DNA of the CDR3: TGTGCCAGCAGCCGCGACATTTTCTACGAGCAGTACTTC.